This T cell receptor beta chain was identified during a study of T cell responses to AZD1222 COVID-19 vaccine. Study-wide results and caveats: Nearly half of unique spike-specific TCRs reportedly avoided B.1.351 and B.1.1.7 mutated regions.

Note on this clone: Its antigen remains unknown.

Profiled with immunoSEQ multiplex PCR; TCRdb holds only in-frame clones, not every one. The sample lists about 99,000 clones, 70% to 90% seen once, with 18% in the top ten. Germline V gene sequence: CDR1 LNHDA, CDR2 SQIVND (reference sequence). The CDR3 is 13 amino acids. V lost 1 base to trimming and J lost 2 bases, with 5 bases between them. This TCR derives from an adult in good health. This chain joins TRBV19 and TRBJ2-5; D call uncertain. This sample comprised peripheral blood, obtained on day 0 of AZD1222 vaccination. This chain's CDR3 is CASSIAVQETQYF. DNA of the CDR3: TGTGCCAGTAGTATAGCGGTACAAGAGACCCAGTACTTC.